The 7 T cell receptor beta chains in this list originate from one sample, sequenced in a study of blood T cell repertoires in COVID-19. Measured with immunoSEQ multiplex PCR; TCRdb has only the in-frame clones, and not every one. The data hold roughly 150,000 clones, with 79% observed a single time. The sequencing input was peripheral blood. The origin of the receptors is a man in his fifties with active or convalescent COVID-19.

This chain connects TRBV7-9 to TRBJ2-2; TRBD1 is a possible D gene (5 bases). The germline V and J ends were trimmed by 5 bases and 5 bases, with 9 bases remaining between them. This CDR3 spans 13 amino acids. From germline, CDR1 is SEHNR and CDR2 FQNEAQ (reference sequence). DNA of the CDR3: TGTGCCAGCAGCGTCAGGGAAACCGGGGAGCTGTTTTTT. The encoded protein is CASSVRETGELFF.

The chain is built from TRBV7-8 and TRBJ1-4; 9 bases line up with TRBD1. This CDR3 spans 14 amino acids. V lost 5 bases and J lost 12; bases outside the gene matches: 10. Germline V CDR1 and CDR2: SGHVS, FQNEAQ. CDR3 region: CASSQTRTGVQLFF. DNA of the CDR3: TGTGCCAGCAGCCAAACCCGGACAGGGGTACAACTGTTTTTT.

V is TRBV5-1 and J is TRBJ2-1, with 10 bases identical to TRBD2. V lost 0 bases and J lost 4; bases outside the gene matches: 4. The CDR3 is 16 residues long. CDR1 and CDR2 (germline): SGHRS, YFSETQ. This chain's CDR3 is CASSLAASGGYNEQFF. CDR3 nucleotide sequence: TGCGCCAGCAGCTTGGCAGCTAGCGGGGGTTACAATGAGCAGTTCTTC. Full variable domain (rest looked up from reference TRBV5-1 and TRBJ2-1): KAGVTQTPRYLIKTRGQQVTLSCSPISGHRSVSWYQQTPGQGLQFLFEYFSETQRNKGNFPGRFSGRQFSNSRSEMNVSTLELGDSALYLCASSLAASGGYNEQFFGPGTRLTVL.

The V gene is TRBV24-1, the J gene TRBJ2-2; maybe TRBD1 (6 bases). V was shortened by 1 base and J by 3 bases, with 14 bases between the two germline ends. Germline-derived CDR1 and CDR2 are KGHDR and SFDVKD. CDR3 length: 17 residues. In DNA form, the CDR3 reads TGTGCCACCAGTGATTTCATTGCAGGGGTGGACACCGGGGAGCTGTTTTTT. Translating gives CATSDFIAGVDTGELFF.

V gene TRBV19 combines with J gene TRBJ2-7; 7 bases map to TRBD1. The CDR3 sequence is 15 residues long. The germline V gene encodes CDR1 LNHDA and CDR2 SQIVND (reference sequence). J lost 7 bases, V lost 1 base, and 10 bases had no gene match. In DNA, the CDR3 is TGTGCCAGTAGTATAGTAACAGGGGCTGGTACGGAGCAGTACTTC. Translation: CASSIVTGAGTEQYF.

This clone was detected a few times. The chain uses TRBV7-9 and TRBJ2-7; no firm D call. V gave up 1 base and J gave up 4 bases, with 5 bases separating them. This CDR3 spans 12 amino acids. Per the germline V gene, CDR1 is SEHNR and CDR2 is FQNEAQ (reference sequence). CDR3 bases: TGTGCCAGCAGCTTAGAAGAGTACGAGCAGTACTTC. Translating gives CASSLEEYEQYF.

The gene calls are TRBV2 and TRBJ2-7, with D maybe TRBD1 (5 bases). V was clipped by 6 bases and J by 0 bases, with 6 bases between them. This CDR3 has 12 amino acids. Germline V lookup: CDR1 SNHLY, CDR2 FYNNEI. The chain's CDR3 is CASSRDSYEQYF. The CDR3 nucleotides are TGTGCCAGCAGCAGGGACTCCTACGAGCAGTACTTC.